This TCR beta chain was profiled in a study of OX40 agonist ivuxolimab in advanced cancers. Regarding the study in general: Ivuxolimab was a fully human IgG2 agonistic monoclonal antibody targeting the costimulatory receptor OX40 (CD134). Intravenous ivuxolimab was administered to patients every 2 weeks at six dose levels: 0.01, 0.1, 0.3, 1.5, 3 and 10 mg/kg. Among the approximately 54 dose-escalation patients, 19 had hepatocellular carcinoma, some 15 melanoma, 9 renal cell carcinoma and 9 head and neck cancer. The dose-escalation cohort was about 83% male with a mean age of approximately 59 years, ranging from about 23 to 85. Prior anti-PD-1, anti-PD-L1 or anti-CTLA-4 therapy was permitted, and about two fifths of dose-escalation patients had received checkpoint inhibitors. Three dose-escalation patients achieved partial responses, one with hepatocellular carcinoma and two with cutaneous melanoma. Peripheral TCRbeta sequencing aimed to test whether ivuxolimab altered TCR sequence diversity and caused clonal T-cell expansion. The monotherapy dose-escalation portion (N of about 50 patients) of the phase I ivuxolimab trial is reported in the paper. Summary of the overall study and its limitations: The antigen specificity of the peripheral T cells that underwent clonal expansion was not determined. After ivuxolimab, expanded clones were on average more numerous among CD8+ T cells than among CD4+ T cells. At doses of 0.1 to 3.0 mg/kg, clonal expansion of both CD4+ and CD8+ blood T cells was observed from baseline to week 6. In partial responders in the 0.1-3.0 mg/kg groups, normalized peripheral clonal expansion was found to be among the lowest, especially among CD8+ T cells. Low levels of normalized T-cell clonal expansion were also shown by some nonresponding patients.

Worth noting for this clone: Its antigen is still unknown. No much larger clone exists at a distance of one base, and base qualities are not known.

The trial excluded patients who had a history of autoimmune disease or were on systemic immunosuppression. Peripheral blood for TCR sequencing was collected from all dose cohorts at baseline, on cycle 4 day 1, and on cycle 7 day 1. Samples were obtained from an open-label, multicenter, first-in-human phase I dose-escalation trial of ivuxolimab. Adults with locally advanced or metastatic melanoma, renal cell carcinoma, hepatocellular carcinoma or head and neck squamous cell carcinoma were enrolled in the trial. Before TCR sequencing, CD4+ and CD8+ T cells were separately sorted from peripheral blood. Genomic DNA was isolated from the sorted cells so that the TCRbeta CDR3 region could be sequenced. The immunoSEQ Assay was used to sequence the TCRbeta CDR3 regions. TCRdb limited this immuneACCESS table to in-frame rearrangements with V and J called. A share of clones is missing; checked studies link under half to unresolved V genes, and the rest is unexplained. The sample table shows about 80,000 clones, and around 87% are seen once. About 5.9% of the sample goes to the ten largest clones.

Including the terminal cysteine and phenylalanine, the CDR3 comprises 13 residues. Only CDR3 DNA is held: 39 bases, read in frame from base 1. The germline V gene (reference sequence) provides CDR1 SGHNT and CDR2 YYREEE. V has 4 bases trimmed and J has 9 bases trimmed; junction bases matching no gene number 6. The TCR sequence derives from an adult with an advanced solid tumor such as melanoma, head and neck, liver or kidney cancer. Rearrangement joined TRBV5-4 to TRBJ1-1, with 10 bases in between that match TRBD1. This sample comprised CD4+ or CD8+ T cells sorted from blood, obtained in a trial of the OX40 agonist ivuxolimab. The nucleotides are TGTGCCAGCAGCACCGGACAGGGGGGTAAAGCTTTCTTT. The encoded protein is CASSTGQGGKAFF.